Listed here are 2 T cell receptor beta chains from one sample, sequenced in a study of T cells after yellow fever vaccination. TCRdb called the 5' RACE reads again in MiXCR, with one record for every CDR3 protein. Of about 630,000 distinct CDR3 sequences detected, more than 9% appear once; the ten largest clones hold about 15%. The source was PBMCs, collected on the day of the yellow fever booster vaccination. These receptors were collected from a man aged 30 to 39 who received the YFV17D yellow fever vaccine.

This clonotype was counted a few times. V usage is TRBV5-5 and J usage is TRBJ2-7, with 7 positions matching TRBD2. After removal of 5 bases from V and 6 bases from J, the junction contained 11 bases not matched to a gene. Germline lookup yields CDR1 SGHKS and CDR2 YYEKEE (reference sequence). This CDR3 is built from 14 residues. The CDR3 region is CASRVAGQVGEQYF. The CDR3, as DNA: TGTGCCAGCAGGGTAGCGGGTCAAGTAGGCGAGCAGTACTTC.

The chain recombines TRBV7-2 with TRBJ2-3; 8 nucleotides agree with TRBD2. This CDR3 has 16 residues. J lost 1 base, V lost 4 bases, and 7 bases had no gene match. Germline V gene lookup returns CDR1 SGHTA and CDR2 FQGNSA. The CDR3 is CASSSRAGVGTDTQYF. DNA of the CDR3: TGTGCCAGCAGCTCGCGAGCGGGAGTGGGCACAGATACGCAGTATTTT. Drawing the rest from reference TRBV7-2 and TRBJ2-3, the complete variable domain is GAGVSQSPSNKVTEKGKDVELRCDPISGHTALYWYRQSLGQGLEFLIYFQGNSAPDKSGLPSDRFSAERTGGSVSTLTIQRTQQEDSAVYLCASSSRAGVGTDTQYFGPGTRLTVL.